Below are 8 T cell receptor beta chains sequenced from a single sample in a study of cytomegalovirus exposure and HLA in healthy donors. The PCR had 60 Vbeta and 13 Jbeta primers. Method: immunoSEQ multiplex PCR; TCRdb's copy keeps in-frame clones and lacks some. This table holds about 150,000 clones, about three quarters found once. Sequencing input: PBMCs. Every receptor here comes from a woman under 40 in good health and CMV-seronegative.

The chain carries TRBV6-1 and TRBJ2-5; D might be TRBD1 (6 bases). The end of the DNA is better explained by TRBJ2-7, so the J call may be wrong. Germline V gene lookup returns CDR1 MNHNS and CDR2 SASEGT. The CDR3 is 14 residues long. For the CDR3, the DNA is TGTGCCAGCACCAGGGGCCCCTCCTCCTACGAGCAGTACTTC. Translating gives CASTRGPSSYEQYF.

The V and J genes are TRBV29-1 and TRBJ2-1; tentatively, D is TRBD1 (6 bases). Germline-derived CDR1 and CDR2 are SQVTM and ANQGSEA. CDR3 length: 14 amino acids. The V and J ends lost 8 bases and 2 bases respectively, with 16 bases between them. CDR3 sequence: CSPGYRDPYNEQFF. The CDR3 DNA is TGCAGCCCGGGTTACAGGGACCCCTACAATGAGCAGTTCTTC.

V gene TRBV2 combines with J gene TRBJ1-1, with a possible D match to TRBD1 (6 bases). Germline V gives CDR1 SNHLY, CDR2 FYNNEI. Trimming took off 6 bases at V and 3 bases at J, with 20 bases between the two ends. CDR3 length: 16 amino acids. The CDR3: CASSAWGAKGDTEAFF. The CDR3 DNA reads TGTGCCAGCAGCGCCTGGGGCGCAAAGGGGGACACTGAAGCTTTCTTT.

This sequence joins TRBV6-6 and TRBJ1-5; D may be TRBD1 (5 bases). The CDR3 is made up of 16 amino acids. The V and J ends lost 2 bases and 7 bases respectively, with 18 bases between them. CDR1 and CDR2 from the germline V gene are MNHNY and SVGAGI (reference sequence). CDR3 sequence: CASSYIVGEGKQPQHF. In nucleotides, the CDR3 is TGTGCCAGCAGTTACATCGTAGGGGAAGGAAAACAGCCCCAGCATTTT.

The V and J genes are TRBV6-1 and TRBJ1-5; D remains ambiguous. The CDR3 loop spans 14 amino acids. Trimming stripped 2 bases from V and 2 bases from J, with 7 bases between. From germline, CDR1 is MNHNS and CDR2 SASEGT. The CDR3 protein is CASSEIRGNQPQHF. The CDR3 DNA follows: TGTGCCAGCAGTGAAATCCGGGGCAATCAGCCCCAGCATTTT.

This clone has a single count. The chain employs TRBV28 and TRBJ1-2; a weak D match, TRBD1 (5 bases). Germline lookup yields CDR1 MDHEN and CDR2 SYDVKM. The CDR3 length is 13 residues. Trimming removed 3 bases from V and 6 bases from J, with 11 bases in between. The CDR3 coding sequence is TGTGCCAGCAGTTTTCAGGGTACCCATGGCTACACCTTC. This encodes CASSFQGTHGYTF.

The chain uses TRBV4-3 and TRBJ1-5; D unclear. V was trimmed by 0 bases and J by 9 bases, leaving 15 bases between them. Germline V gene sequence: CDR1 LGHNA, CDR2 YSLEER. The CDR3 consists of 15 residues. The CDR3 loop is CASSQDVQSGWPQHF. Written as DNA, the CDR3 is TGCGCCAGCAGCCAAGATGTTCAGTCCGGGTGGCCCCAGCATTTT.

This sequence joins TRBV7-6 and TRBJ2-2; D gene unclear. This CDR3 has 11 amino acids. V gave up 4 bases and J gave up 8 bases, with 5 bases separating them. CDR1 and CDR2 (germline): SGHVS, FNYEAQ. CDR3 in DNA: TGTGCCAGCAGCTCTAGTGGGGAGCTGTTTTTT. It translates to CASSSSGELFF.